The clone carrying this TCR beta chain came up once. Its antigen is still unknown. Clones were sequenced by immunoSEQ multiplex PCR, and TCRdb holds only the in-frame ones, with some missing. The sample consists of 15,000 to 20,000 clones, around 85% of them appearing once. These data come from a study of CD4+ T cells in melanoma. The study's findings and limits: Diverse differentiation states were reported for melanoma neoantigen-specific CD4+ T cells. CD8+ T cell, macrophage and B cell function reportedly correlated with neoantigen-specific CD4+ T cells.

This CDR3 has 15 amino acids. CDR1 and CDR2 (germline): MNHEY, SVGAGI. Trimming took 3 bases from V and 8 from J, leaving 17 bases between them. The TCR originated in a human donor with melanoma. The genes are TRBV6-5 and TRBJ2-1; maybe TRBD1 (7 bases). The specimen sequenced was cells from a culture (not recorded whether cultured in vitro). CDR3 protein: CASSYRRGARYEQFF. DNA for the CDR3: TGTGCCAGCAGTTATCGCAGGGGGGCCAGGTATGAGCAGTTCTTC.